The 3 T cell receptor beta chains below were found in one sample sequenced in a study of T cell responses to AZD1222 COVID-19 vaccine. TCRdb's copy holds only in-frame clones and misses some; the assay was immunoSEQ multiplex PCR. There are around 64,000 clones in the sample; roughly 85% occur only once, and 5% to 6.5% lies in the top ten. The source material was peripheral blood, sampled 28 days after the second AZD1222 dose. These receptors were obtained from an adult who received the AZD1222 COVID-19 vaccine.

J is TRBJ1-1 and V is TRBV6-2 or TRBV6-3, with D possibly TRBD1 on 6 matching bases. The ends were cut back, 2 bases at V and 3 bases at J, with 10 bases in the middle. CDR3 length equals 14 residues. Germline V CDR1 and CDR2: MNHEY, SVGEGT. The DNA for the CDR3 is TGTGCCAGCAGTTACCCAGGGGTGTACACTGAAGCTTTCTTT. It yields the protein CASSYPGVYTEAFF.

The genes are TRBV4-3 and TRBJ1-6; D is perhaps TRBD1 (5 bases). This CDR3 comprises 18 residues. Germline CDR1 and CDR2: LGHNA and YSLEER. The V end lost 0 bases, the J end lost 4 bases, and 16 bases lay between the germline ends. CDR3 coding DNA: TGCGCCAGCAGCCAAGAAAGGGTTCGGGACGAGTATAATTCACCCCTCCACTTT. Its translation: CASSQERVRDEYNSPLHF.

This clone was recorded only once. The gene calls are TRBV5-4 and TRBJ1-2, with D unclear. Trimming removed 2 bases from V and 1 base from J, with 12 bases in between. This CDR3 is built from 15 residues. CDR1 is SGHNT and CDR2 is YYREEE in the germline V gene (reference sequence). The CDR3 protein is CASSFWTSLNYGYTF. The CDR3 DNA sequence: TGTGCCAGCAGCTTTTGGACCTCCCTTAACTATGGCTACACCTTC.